These 6 T cell receptor beta chains were sequenced from one sample in a study of cytotoxic CD8 clonotypes in ibrutinib-treated CLL (dated by TCRdb to about 2021). The library was obtained by the immunoSEQ multiplex PCR assay. TCRdb carries this immuneACCESS record with in-frame sequences only. Its versions omit some clonotypes, under half of them owing to an unresolved V gene in the studies checked, with the rest unexplained. In all, the sample holds 300,000 to 400,000 clones, and over 55% of those were seen once. The ten largest make up around 6.5% of the sample. The sequences come from PBMCs, collected after 36 months of ibrutinib treatment. These receptors came from a human donor with chronic lymphocytic leukemia.

V usage is TRBV28 and J usage is TRBJ1-2; no reliable D call. The CDR3 runs to 13 residues. Per germline, CDR1 MDHEN and CDR2 SYDVKM. V lost 6 bases and J lost 8, with 16 bases in between. CDR3 sequence: CASSPTRRKGYTF. The CDR3, as DNA: TGTGCCAGCAGCCCCACGAGGCGGAAGGGCTACACCTTC.

V gene TRBV7-9 combines with J gene TRBJ2-7; 10 bases agree with TRBD1. The CDR3 extends over 14 amino acids. The trim removed 6 bases at V and 3 bases at J, leaving 5 bases unmatched. Germline V gene data show CDR1 as SEHNR and CDR2 as FQNEAQ (reference sequence). The CDR3 sequence: CASRVRTGGYEQYF. CDR3 bases: TGTGCCAGCAGGGTACGGACAGGGGGCTACGAGCAGTACTTC.

The table lists this clone with a few counts. This sequence joins TRBV6-5 and TRBJ2-3; D gene unclear. The CDR3 extends over 16 amino acids. The ends were cut back, 2 bases at V and 2 bases at J, with 14 bases in the middle. Germline assignment: CDR1 MNHEY and CDR2 SVGAGI. CDR3 in amino acids: CASSYRPGPNTDTQYF. The CDR3 bases are TGTGCCAGCAGTTACCGACCGGGCCCAAACACAGATACGCAGTATTTT.

This clone has a single count. The chain recombines TRBV9 with TRBJ1-2, with D uncertain. Germline V gene lookup returns CDR1 SGDLS and CDR2 YYNGEE. CDR3 length equals 16 residues. The V gene lost 0 bases and the J gene lost 5 bases, with 17 bases spanning the gap. CDR3: CASSVAPSHGPYGYTF. CDR3 coding DNA: TGTGCCAGCAGCGTAGCTCCCTCCCATGGGCCTTATGGCTACACCTTC.

V and J are TRBV16 and TRBJ2-7, with a possible D match to TRBD2 (5 bases). CDR1 KGHSY and CDR2 FQNENV come from the germline V gene. The V and J ends lost 0 bases and 4 bases respectively, with 7 bases between them. This CDR3 comprises 13 residues. The CDR3 DNA is TGTGCCAGCAGCCAATCCCCGGGGTACGAGCAGTACTTC. It is translated as CASSQSPGYEQYF.

This chain uses TRBV29-1 with TRBJ2-3; D possibly matches TRBD1 or TRBD2 (5 bases each). V lost 4 bases to trimming and J lost 2 bases, with 28 bases between them. CDR1 and CDR2 (germline): SQVTM, ANQGSEA. This CDR3 has 19 amino acids. For the CDR3, the DNA is TGCAGCGTTGGGACAAGCCGACCGGGACCTTTCGATTCCACAGATACGCAGTATTTT. Its protein is CSVGTSRPGPFDSTDTQYF.